The entry below describes one T cell receptor (beta chain). Its antigen is currently not known. It has no much larger one-base neighbor in the sample; base qualities were not kept. The data were obtained in a study of human T cells and chemical hapten exposure (dated by TCRdb to the early 2020s). Broadly, across the study: Libraries were pooled for sequencing, and variation in per-sample TCR yields was attributed mainly to small differences in library volumes within the pool. From each blood RNA sample, both TCR alpha and TCR beta chains were sequenced. In alopecia patients, the study followed how the peripheral blood TCR repertoire changed in vivo over primary and secondary sensitization to diphenylcyclopropenone (DPC), a hapten. What the study reported, not specific to this receptor: The number of TCRs above 1 in 1000 frequency did not change with DPC sensitization; there was no evidence of global repertoire structure alterations. Repeated subsampling changed both the strength of the expansion versus patch-test correlation and the threshold at which that correlation became significant.

Receptor libraries were prepared by RACE. The sequencer listed for this sample is NextSeq 500. During library preparation, unique molecular identifiers were attached to individual cDNA molecules so that TCRs could be counted quantitatively and reproducibly. The authors' pipeline ran thus. Samples had a median of approximately 93,000 TCRs, with a range from about 23,224 to 750,000. The Decombinator software suite was used to annotate the V, J and CDR3 of the TCR reads. For the PS versus PT1 abundance plots, all samples were subsampled to the same number of TCRs (28,000). Expanded TCRs were defined as absent before sensitization and observed at least eight times at the 2-week time point. TCRdb took the public reads, trimmed them with fastp at Q25, ran MiXCR for clone calling and kept in-frame beta chains. Rows are combined by CDR3 protein, so each entry shows the most common genes and DNA. The V and J calls, along with clone size, are taken from TCRdb and not from the paper's own processing. The sample includes 130,000 or so distinct CDR3 sequences, with about 9% observed a single time. Together, the top ten hold roughly 1.8% of the sample.

Per the germline V gene, SQVTM is the CDR1 and ANQGSEA is the CDR2. From the cysteine through the phenylalanine, the CDR3 covers 13 amino acids. Left in the record is the CDR3 DNA by itself, 39 bases read in frame from the first base. V drops 7 bases and J drops 3 bases, leaving 15 bases in between. The time point label of this sample denotes: healthy volunteer bleed at 2 weeks. Total RNA was extracted from unfractionated whole blood collected in Tempus Blood RNA tubes. Four to six healthy volunteers were used as TCR sequencing controls and were bled at day 0, 2 weeks and 6 weeks. Recombination linked TRBV29-1 to TRBJ1-2, with no confidently assigned D gene. The sample comprised whole blood. This TCR was sampled from a male donor in good health. Some clones in this sample may be carry-over from other donors' samples. The nucleotide sequence is TGCAGCGCCCCTGACGGGGTAGACTATGGCTACACCTTC. Its protein reads: CSAPDGVDYGYTF.